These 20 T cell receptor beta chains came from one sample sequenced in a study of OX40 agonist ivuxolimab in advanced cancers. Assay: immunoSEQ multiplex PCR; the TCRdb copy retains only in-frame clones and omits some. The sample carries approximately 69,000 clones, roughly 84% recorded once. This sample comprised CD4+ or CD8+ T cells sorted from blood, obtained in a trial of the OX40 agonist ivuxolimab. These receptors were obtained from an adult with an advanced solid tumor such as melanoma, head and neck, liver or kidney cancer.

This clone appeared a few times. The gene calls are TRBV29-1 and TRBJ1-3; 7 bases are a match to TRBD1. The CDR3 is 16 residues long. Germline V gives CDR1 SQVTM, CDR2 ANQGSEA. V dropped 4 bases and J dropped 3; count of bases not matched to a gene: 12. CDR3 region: CSVGGPRDSVGNTIYF. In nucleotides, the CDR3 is TGCAGCGTTGGGGGCCCCCGGGACAGCGTTGGAAACACCATATATTTT.

As DNA, the CDR3 is TGTGCCAGCTCATCCACCCGGACTAGCGGGGGCCTGAACACCGGGGAGCTGTTTTTT. Its protein is CASSSTRTSGGLNTGELFF. V usage is TRBV18 and J usage is TRBJ2-2, with 13 bases lining up with TRBD2. V lost 5 bases, J lost 1 base, and 10 bases stayed unmatched. The CDR3 is 19 residues long. Germline lookup yields CDR1 KGHSH and CDR2 LQKENI.

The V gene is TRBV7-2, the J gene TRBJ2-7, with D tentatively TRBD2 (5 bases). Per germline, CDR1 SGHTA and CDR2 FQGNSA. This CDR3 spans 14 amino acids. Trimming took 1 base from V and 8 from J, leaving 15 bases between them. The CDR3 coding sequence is TGTGCCAGCAGCTTAGGTACGGGGTCCGGGAAGCAGTACTTC. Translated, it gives CASSLGTGSGKQYF.

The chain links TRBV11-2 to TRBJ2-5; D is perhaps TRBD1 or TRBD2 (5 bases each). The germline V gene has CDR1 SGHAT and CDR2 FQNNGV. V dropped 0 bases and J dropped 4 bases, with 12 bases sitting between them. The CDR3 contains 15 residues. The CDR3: CASSLDSREPETQYF. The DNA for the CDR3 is TGTGCCAGCAGCTTAGATAGCAGGGAGCCAGAGACCCAGTACTTC.

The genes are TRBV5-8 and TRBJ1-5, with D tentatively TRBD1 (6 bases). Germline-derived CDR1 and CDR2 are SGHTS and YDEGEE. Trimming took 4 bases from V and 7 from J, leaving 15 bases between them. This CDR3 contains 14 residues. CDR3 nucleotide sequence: TGTGCCAGCAGCCATCCCGGGGGGGCCCAGCCCCAGCATTTT. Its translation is CASSHPGGAQPQHF.

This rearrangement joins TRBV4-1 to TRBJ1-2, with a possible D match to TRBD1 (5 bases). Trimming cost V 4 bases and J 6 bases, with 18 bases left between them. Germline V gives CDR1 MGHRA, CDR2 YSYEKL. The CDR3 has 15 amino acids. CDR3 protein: CASSPGRSSGNGYTF. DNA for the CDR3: TGCGCCAGCAGCCCGGGACGCAGCTCGGGAAATGGCTACACCTTC.

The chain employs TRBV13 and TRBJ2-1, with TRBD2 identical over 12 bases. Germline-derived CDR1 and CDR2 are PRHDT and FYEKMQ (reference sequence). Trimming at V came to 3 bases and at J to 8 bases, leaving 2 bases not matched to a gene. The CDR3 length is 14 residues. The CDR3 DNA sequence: TGTGCCAGCAGCTTGACTAGCGGGGGTCATGAGCAGTTCTTC. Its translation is CASSLTSGGHEQFF.

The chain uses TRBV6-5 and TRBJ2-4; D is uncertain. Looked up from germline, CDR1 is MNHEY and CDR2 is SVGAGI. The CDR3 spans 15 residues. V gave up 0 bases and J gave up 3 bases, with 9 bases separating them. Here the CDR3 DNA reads TGTGCCAGCAGTTACTCGCCAGCTATCAAAAACATTCAGTACTTC. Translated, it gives CASSYSPAIKNIQYF.

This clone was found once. The CDR3 region is CASSSGTHSYEQYF. CDR3 in DNA: TGTGCCAGCAGCTCCGGGACGCACTCCTACGAGCAGTACTTC. V is TRBV7-2 and J is TRBJ2-7; D might be TRBD1 or TRBD2, each matching 5 bases. Germline lookup yields CDR1 SGHTA and CDR2 FQGNSA. The ends were cut back, 4 bases at V and 0 bases at J, with 10 bases in the middle. The CDR3 spans 14 residues.

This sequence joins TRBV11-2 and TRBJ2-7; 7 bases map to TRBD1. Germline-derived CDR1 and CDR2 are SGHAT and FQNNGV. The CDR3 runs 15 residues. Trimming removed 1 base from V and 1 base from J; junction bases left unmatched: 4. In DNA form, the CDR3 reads TGTGCCAGCAGCTTAGCTGGGACAGCTTCCTACGAGCAGTACTTC. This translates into CASSLAGTASYEQYF.

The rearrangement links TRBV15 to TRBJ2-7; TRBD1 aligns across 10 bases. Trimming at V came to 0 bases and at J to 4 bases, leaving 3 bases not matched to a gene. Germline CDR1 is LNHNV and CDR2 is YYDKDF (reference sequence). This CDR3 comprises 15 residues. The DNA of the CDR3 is TGTGCCACCAGCAGAGATAGGGACAGGGGTTACGAGCAGTACTTC. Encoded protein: CATSRDRDRGYEQYF.

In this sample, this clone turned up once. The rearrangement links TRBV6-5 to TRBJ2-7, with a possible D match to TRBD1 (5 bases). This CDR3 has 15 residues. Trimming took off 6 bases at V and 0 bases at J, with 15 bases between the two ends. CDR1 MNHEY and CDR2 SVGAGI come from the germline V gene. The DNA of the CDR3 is TGTGCCAGCAGATTAAGGGGCCCGAGCTCCTACGAGCAGTACTTC. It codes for CASRLRGPSSYEQYF.

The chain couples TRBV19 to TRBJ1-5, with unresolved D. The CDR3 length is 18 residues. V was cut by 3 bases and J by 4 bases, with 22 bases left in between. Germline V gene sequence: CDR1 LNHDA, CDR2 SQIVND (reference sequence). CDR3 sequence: CASSIVAGTFRENQPQHF. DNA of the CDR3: TGTGCCAGTAGTATCGTGGCAGGAACGTTTAGGGAAAATCAGCCCCAGCATTTT.

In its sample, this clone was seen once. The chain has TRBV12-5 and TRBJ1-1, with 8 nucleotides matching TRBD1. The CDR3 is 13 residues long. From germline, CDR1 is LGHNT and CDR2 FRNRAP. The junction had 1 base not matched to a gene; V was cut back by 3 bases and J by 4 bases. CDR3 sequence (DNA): TGTGCTAGTGGTTTTACAGGGGGCACTGAAGCTTTCTTT. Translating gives CASGFTGGTEAFF.

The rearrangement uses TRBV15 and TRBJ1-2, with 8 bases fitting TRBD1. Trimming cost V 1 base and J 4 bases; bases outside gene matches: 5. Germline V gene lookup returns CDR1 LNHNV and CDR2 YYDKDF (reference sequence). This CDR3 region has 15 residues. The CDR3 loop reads CATSRVTGDTYGYTF. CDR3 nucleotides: TGTGCCACCAGCAGAGTGACAGGGGATACCTATGGCTACACCTTC. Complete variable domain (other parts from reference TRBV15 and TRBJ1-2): DAMVIQNPRYQVTQFGKPVTLSCSQTLNHNVMYWYQQKSSQAPKLLFHYYDKDFNNEADTPDNFQSRRPNTSFCFLDIRSPGLGDTAMYLCATSRVTGDTYGYTFGSGTRLTVV.

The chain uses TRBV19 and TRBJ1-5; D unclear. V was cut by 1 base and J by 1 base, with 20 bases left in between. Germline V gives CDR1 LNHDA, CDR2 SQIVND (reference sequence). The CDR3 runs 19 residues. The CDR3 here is CASSIGFIQKPLSNQPQHF. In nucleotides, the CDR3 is TGTGCCAGTAGTATAGGGTTTATTCAGAAGCCCCTAAGCAATCAGCCCCAGCATTTT.

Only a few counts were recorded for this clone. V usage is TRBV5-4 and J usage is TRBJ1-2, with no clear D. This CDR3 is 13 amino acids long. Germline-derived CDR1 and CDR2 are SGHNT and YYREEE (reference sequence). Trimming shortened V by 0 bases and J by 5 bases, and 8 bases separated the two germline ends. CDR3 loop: CASSLAAAYGYTF. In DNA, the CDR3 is TGTGCCAGCAGCTTGGCCGCAGCGTATGGCTACACCTTC.

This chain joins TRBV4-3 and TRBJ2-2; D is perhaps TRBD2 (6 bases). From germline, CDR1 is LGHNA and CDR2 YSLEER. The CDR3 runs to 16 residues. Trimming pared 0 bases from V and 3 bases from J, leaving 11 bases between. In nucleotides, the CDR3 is TGCGCCAGCAGCCAAGATCTGAGGAGGGACACCGGGGAGCTGTTTTTT. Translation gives CASSQDLRRDTGELFF.

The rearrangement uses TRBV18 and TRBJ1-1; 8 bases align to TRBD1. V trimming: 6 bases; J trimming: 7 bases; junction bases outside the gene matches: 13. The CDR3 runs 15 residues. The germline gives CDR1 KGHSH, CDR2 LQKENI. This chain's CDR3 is CASSQRADREVEAFF. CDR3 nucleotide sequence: TGTGCCAGCTCCCAAAGAGCGGACAGGGAGGTTGAAGCTTTCTTT.

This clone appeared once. The CDR3 spells CASSWQGSNYGYTF. As DNA, the CDR3 is TGCGCCAGCAGCTGGCAGGGCTCTAACTATGGCTACACCTTC. The J gene is TRBJ1-2, the V gene TRBV4-3; the D gene is possibly TRBD1 (5 bases). Trimming cost V 5 bases and J 0 bases, with 10 bases left between them. CDR3 length equals 14 residues. From germline, CDR1 is LGHNA and CDR2 YSLEER.